This is a list of T cell receptor beta chains from one sample in a study of OX40 agonist ivuxolimab in advanced cancers. This table comes from immunoSEQ multiplex PCR, and its TCRdb copy is limited to in-frame clones, with some not included. This table holds 40,000 or so clones, about 84% found once. The specimen comprised CD4+ or CD8+ T cells sorted from blood, sampled in a trial of the OX40 agonist ivuxolimab. The receptors stem from an adult with an advanced solid tumor such as melanoma, head and neck, liver or kidney cancer. CDR3s include the opening cysteine and the closing phenylalanine or tryptophan. A D gene is named only where the DNA matches it firmly. The size of a clone is reported for some rows only, either as once, few or many, or as a class for expanded clones.

size	V	D	J	length	DNA	CDR3
NA	TRBV5-4	TRBD2	TRBJ2-1	16	TGTGCCAGCAGCTCAAGACTAGCGGGACTAGACAATGAGCAGTTCTTC	CASSSRLAGLDNEQFF
NA	TRBV2	TRBD2	TRBJ2-3	15	TGTGCCAGCAGGCGGGAGGGCCCGATAACAGATACGCAGTATTTT	CASRREGPITDTQYF
NA	TRBV7-2	TRBD2	TRBJ2-5	15	TGTGCCAGCAGCCCGTCTAGCGGGAGGTATGAGACCCAGTACTTC	CASSPSSGRYETQYF
NA	TRBV19	NA	TRBJ1-5	15	TGTGCCAGTACCTCTGGAGGGTGGACAAATCAGCCCCAGCATTTT	CASTSGGWTNQPQHF
NA	TRBV28	TRBD1	TRBJ1-2	20	TGTGCCAGCAGTCCGATGGTCCTCCGGGACAGCTCCTCCCTTAACTATGGCTACACCTTC	CASSPMVLRDSSSLNYGYTF
NA	TRBV2	NA	TRBJ2-3	14	TGTGCCAGCAAGGAGGGACTCAGCGGGGATACGCAGTATTTT	CASKEGLSGDTQYF
NA	TRBV7-9	TRBD1	TRBJ1-2	13	TGTGCCAGCAGCTTTACAGGGGGCTTTGGCTACACCTTC	CASSFTGGFGYTF
NA	TRBV6-1	NA	TRBJ1-3	16	TGTGCCAGCAGTGACACCAAACGTTACTCTGGAAACACCATATATTTT	CASSDTKRYSGNTIYF
NA	TRBV27	NA	TRBJ2-3	17	TGTGCCAGCAGTTCTCGAAGGGGGGCGGGCCAAACAGATACGCAGTATTTT	CASSSRRGAGQTDTQYF
NA	TRBV27	NA	TRBJ1-2	14	TGTGCCAGCAGTTTATCACCGGGGGCGGTTGGCTACACCTTC	CASSLSPGAVGYTF
NA	TRBV7-3	NA	TRBJ2-2	12	TGTGCCAGCAGCGGCGGGCTCGGGGAGCTGTTTTTT	CASSGGLGELFF
NA	TRBV10-3	NA	TRBJ1-1	13	TGTGCCATAAAAGGAGGAGAGAACACTGAAGCTTTCTTT	CAIKGGENTEAFF
once	TRBV19	NA	TRBJ2-3	11	TGTGCCAGTAGTTGGGCAGATACGCAGTATTTT	CASSWADTQYF
NA	TRBV7-2	NA	TRBJ2-3	13	TGTGCCAGCAGCTTTGGCGGCACAGATACGCAGTATTTT	CASSFGGTDTQYF
NA	TRBV11-3	NA	TRBJ2-2	14	TGTGCCAGCAGCTCGCCACTGAACACCGGGGAGCTGTTTTTT	CASSSPLNTGELFF
NA	TRBV30	NA	TRBJ1-6	17	TGTGCCTGGAGCGCCTCCCTCCCAGAAGTGGCGGGATCACCCCTCCACTTT	CAWSASLPEVAGSPLHF
once	TRBV7-2	TRBD2	TRBJ2-7	16	TGTGCCAGCAGCGACTACAGCGGGGAGACCACCTACGAGCAGTACTTC	CASSDYSGETTYEQYF
NA	TRBV16	TRBD1	TRBJ2-2	16	TGTGCCAGCAGCCAATCAGGGGGACAGGACACCGGGGAGCTGTTTTTT	CASSQSGGQDTGELFF
few	TRBV7-3	TRBD2	TRBJ2-5	14	TGTGCCAGCAGCCCCCGAGCGGGGGAAGAGACCCAGTACTTC	CASSPRAGEETQYF
NA	TRBV5-4	TRBD1	TRBJ1-1	14	TGTGCCAGCAGCTTTGAGACAGGGGACACTGAAGCTTTCTTT	CASSFETGDTEAFF
medium-sized	TRBV6-5	TRBD2	TRBJ2-1	15	TGTGCCAGCAGCCGGACTAGCGGGGGCTACAATGAGCAGTTCTTC	CASSRTSGGYNEQFF
NA	TRBV5-3	TRBD2	TRBJ2-5	15	TGTGCCAGAAGCCAGCCGGGACTAGCGGTTCAGACCCAGTACTTC	CARSQPGLAVQTQYF
NA	TRBV7-9	NA	TRBJ1-3	17	TGTGCCAGCAGCTTTCCCGCACGGCTAAGCTCTGGAAACGCCATATATTTT	CASSFPARLSSGNAIYF
NA	TRBV10-2	NA	TRBJ2-7	12	TGCGCCAGCGGGAAGGGGTTTTACGAGCAGTACTTC	CASGKGFYEQYF
NA	TRBV4-1	TRBD2	TRBJ2-3	13	TGCGCCAGCAGCCTCGGGAGGTCAGATACGCAGTATTTT	CASSLGRSDTQYF
NA	TRBV5-1	NA	TRBJ1-1	15	TGCGCCAGCAGCCTCACACAGGGCAGGCACACTGAAGCTTTCTTT	CASSLTQGRHTEAFF
NA	TRBV19	TRBD2	TRBJ2-1	18	TGTGCCAGTAGTGTGGGACTAGCGGGAGGGCCGTTGGACAATGAGCAGTTCTTC	CASSVGLAGGPLDNEQFF
NA	TRBV30	TRBD1	TRBJ1-2	14	TGTGCCTGGAGTCAAGGGACAGGAGTATTCGGCTACACCTTC	CAWSQGTGVFGYTF
NA	TRBV9	NA	TRBJ2-5	16	TGTGCCAGCAGCGTAGGACGGGGGCTAGTCCAAGAGACCCAGTACTTC	CASSVGRGLVQETQYF
NA	TRBV4-1	NA	TRBJ2-7	14	TGCGCCAGCAGCCAATCTCAAGTCAATTACGAGCAGTACTTC	CASSQSQVNYEQYF
NA	TRBV10-1	NA	TRBJ2-3	15	TGCGCCAGCAGTGATGGGGGGTGGGCCACAGATACGCAGTATTTT	CASSDGGWATDTQYF
once	TRBV6-6	NA	TRBJ2-1	14	TGTGCCAGCAGTACCCGCCGAGGATACAATGAGCAGTTCTTC	CASSTRRGYNEQFF
NA	TRBV10-2	NA	TRBJ1-3	13	TGCGCCAGCAGGGCAGGGTACGGAAACACCATATATTTT	CASRAGYGNTIYF
few	TRBV18	TRBD1	TRBJ2-2	15	TGTGCCAGCTCACCGGGACAGGGAACCGGCGGGGAGCTGTTTTTT	CASSPGQGTGGELFF
once	TRBV6-5	NA	TRBJ1-5	13	TGTGCCAGCGGAGGGGGTTTTAATCAGCCCCAGCATTTT	CASGGGFNQPQHF
NA	TRBV7-6	TRBD1	TRBJ2-3	15	TGTGCCAGCAGCAGGACAGGGGAGGACACAGATACGCAGTATTTT	CASSRTGEDTDTQYF
NA	TRBV7-9	NA	TRBJ2-7	13	TGTGCCAGCTCCGGGACGGTGGCTCCCGAGCAGTACTTC	CASSGTVAPEQYF
NA	TRBV19	TRBD1	TRBJ2-6	17	TGTGCCAGTAGCGAACGACAGGGATCGAGTGGGGCCAACGTCCTGACTTTC	CASSERQGSSGANVLTF
NA	TRBV5-1	NA	TRBJ1-6	19	TGCGCCAGCAGCAAGGGGGTCCGCCGGGTTGACTCCTATAATTCACCCCTCCACTTT	CASSKGVRRVDSYNSPLHF
NA	TRBV5-1	NA	TRBJ2-5	14	TGCGCCAGCAGCTCGCGACCCCCAAAAGAGACCCAGTACTTC	CASSSRPPKETQYF
NA	TRBV14	NA	TRBJ2-5	17	TGTGCCAGCAGCCAGGCCCAGGCCTATCCCCTCCAAGAGACCCAGTACTTC	CASSQAQAYPLQETQYF
NA	TRBV11-3	TRBD1	TRBJ2-1	16	TGTGCCAGCAGCTTAGTAGCAGGGGGCTTCTACAATGAGCAGTTCTTC	CASSLVAGGFYNEQFF
NA	TRBV19	NA	TRBJ1-3	14	TGTGCCACCCGGGACACCCGCTCTGGAAACACCATATATTTT	CATRDTRSGNTIYF
NA	TRBV19	NA	TRBJ1-3	15	TGTGCCAGTAGTATGGCGGCAGACTCTGGAAACACCATATATTTT	CASSMAADSGNTIYF
NA	TRBV6-5	NA	TRBJ1-6	14	TGTGCCACCCTGGACAGCTCCTATAATTCACCCCTCCACTTT	CATLDSSYNSPLHF
once	TRBV6-5	TRBD1	TRBJ1-5	15	TGTGCCAGCAGCCTCGGGACAGGGGTCGGTCAGCCCCAGCATTTT	CASSLGTGVGQPQHF
NA	TRBV2	TRBD2	TRBJ2-2	18	TGTGCCAGCAGGAAACCCCCGGGGGGGGCGATGAACACCGGGGAGCTGTTTTTT	CASRKPPGGAMNTGELFF
once	TRBV10-2	TRBD1	TRBJ1-3	16	TGCGCCAGCAGCGACGGGCTCAGGGGGCAAGGAAACACCATATATTTT	CASSDGLRGQGNTIYF
few	TRBV7-2	TRBD1	TRBJ1-1	15	TGTGCCAGCAGCCCACGACGACAGGGCGCCACTGAAGCTTTCTTT	CASSPRRQGATEAFF
NA	TRBV5-4	NA	TRBJ2-5	14	TGTGCCAGCAGCTTGCCGCGCCGCGAGGAGACCCAGTACTTC	CASSLPRREETQYF
NA	TRBV11-2	NA	TRBJ2-7	14	TGTGCCAGCAGCTTAGTGGGTACCACATACGAGCAGTACTTC	CASSLVGTTYEQYF
once	TRBV7-9	NA	TRBJ2-7	13	TGTGCCAGCAGCTTAGACGGCGTTCGGGGGCAGTACTTC	CASSLDGVRGQYF
NA	TRBV19	TRBD2	TRBJ2-5	13	TGTGCCAGTAGTCCTAGCGGGGTTGAGACCCAGTACTTC	CASSPSGVETQYF